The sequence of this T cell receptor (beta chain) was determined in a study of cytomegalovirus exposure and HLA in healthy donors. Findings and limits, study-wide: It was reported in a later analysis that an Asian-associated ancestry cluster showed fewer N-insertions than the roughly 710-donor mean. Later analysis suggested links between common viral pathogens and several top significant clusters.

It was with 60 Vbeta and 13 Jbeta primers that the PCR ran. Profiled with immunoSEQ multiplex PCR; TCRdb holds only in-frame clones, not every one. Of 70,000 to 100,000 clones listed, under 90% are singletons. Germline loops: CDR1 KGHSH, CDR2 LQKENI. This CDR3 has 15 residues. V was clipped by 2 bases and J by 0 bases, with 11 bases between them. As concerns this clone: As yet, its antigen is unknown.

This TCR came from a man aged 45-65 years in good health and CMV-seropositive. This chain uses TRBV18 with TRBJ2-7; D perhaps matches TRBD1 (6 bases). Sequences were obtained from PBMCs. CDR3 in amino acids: CASSPGQTLSYEQYF. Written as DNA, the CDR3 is TGTGCCAGCTCACCAGGACAGACACTCTCCTACGAGCAGTACTTC.